This T cell receptor (beta chain) was identified in a study of cytomegalovirus exposure and HLA in healthy donors. Study-wide results and limits: There were some public TCRs occurring in many donors, but most TCR sequences were rare.

This clone was observed a single time. Its antigen is still unknown. This PCR relied on a set of 60 Vbeta primers and 13 Jbeta primers. Here immunoSEQ multiplex PCR was the method, and the copy in TCRdb shows in-frame clones only, minus some. This sample yields 70,000 to 90,000 clones, of which 65% to 85% are seen a single time; roughly 4.4% belongs to the top ten. Donors were nominally healthy when sampled, though unrecorded immune exposures were likely. This CDR3 is built from 16 residues. The germline CDR1 and CDR2 sequences are LGHNA and YSLEER. With 0 bases removed from V and 4 bases from J, the gap between germline ends came to 15 bases.

This chain joins TRBV4-3 and TRBJ1-1; the D gene is possibly TRBD1 (5 bases). Sequencing input: PBMCs. This TCR was recovered from a man aged 55-75 years in good health and CMV-seropositive. CDR3 loop: CASSQELGAPSTEAFF. DNA for the CDR3: TGCGCCAGCAGCCAAGAATTAGGGGCGCCGAGCACTGAAGCTTTCTTT.